The 26 T cell receptor beta chains below were found in one sample sequenced in a study of regulatory T cells in long-lasting Graves disease. The TCR beta library used iRepertoire HTBI primers with Arm-PCR amplification of CDR3. TCRdb ran MiXCR on the multiplex PCR reads and lists one entry per CDR3 protein. The table shows 400,000 to 450,000 distinct CDR3 sequences, with around 15% occurring only once. Described time point: newly diagnosed GD, antithyroid drugs for less than 3 months. Isolated PBMC RNA provided the starting material for the TCR library. These data were also filed under a second study, of T cells in Graves' hyperthyroidism and ophthalmopathy.

The source was peripheral blood mononuclear cells (PBMCs), collected at new diagnosis, from a patient treated with antithyroid drugs. These receptors were taken from a woman younger than 45 with Graves disease.

This clonotype was recorded once. V usage is TRBV7-2 and J usage is TRBJ2-1; 8 bases are a match to TRBD1. The V segment lost 5 bases and the J segment 4 bases; nucleotides outside the gene matches: 7. The CDR3 is made up of 15 amino acids. CDR1 is SGHTA and CDR2 is FQGNSA in the germline V gene. The CDR3 DNA follows: TGTGCCAGCAGCCGCGGACAGGGCGGATACAATGAGCAGTTCTTC. Its protein is CASSRGQGGYNEQFF.

Comment on this clonotype: A much larger clonotype is one base distant, so this may be a read error. The chain employs TRBV11-2 and TRBJ2-3, with D tentatively TRBD2 (5 bases). This CDR3 comprises 19 residues. The germline gives CDR1 SGHAT, CDR2 FQNNGV. V lost 2 bases and J lost 2, with 23 bases in between. CDR3: CASSLSPPNGIWYTDTQYF. CDR3 nucleotides: TGTGCCAGCAGCTTAAGCCCGCCTAACGGGATCTGGTACACAGATACGCAGTATTTT.

This clonotype was seen repeatedly, ten times or more. The CDR3 DNA reads as TGTGCCAGCAGTGAGGTACTTACGGACACCGGGGAGCTGTTTTTT. Encoded protein: CASSEVLTDTGELFF. The chain has TRBV6-1 and TRBJ2-2; D remains unclear. The CDR3 spans 15 residues. Trimming took off 3 bases at V and 3 bases at J, with 11 bases between the two ends. Per germline, CDR1 MNHNS and CDR2 SASEGT.

In its sample, this clonotype was seen many times. The rearrangement uses TRBV7-9 and TRBJ2-1, with D possibly being TRBD2 (7 bases). The CDR3 runs to 15 residues. V shed 6 bases and J shed 1 base, with 13 bases lying between them. Germline CDR1 is SEHNR and CDR2 is FQNEAQ (reference sequence). In nucleotides, the CDR3 is TGTGCCAGCAGGGGGGGCGGGAGTTCCTACAATGAGCAGTTCTTC. Residues: CASRGGGSSYNEQFF.

This clonotype was seen at least ten times. J is TRBJ1-5 and V is TRBV30, with a possible D match to TRBD1 (6 bases). The ends were cut back, 4 bases at V and 7 bases at J, with 17 bases in the middle. The CDR3 consists of 14 residues. Germline CDR1 reads GTSNPN; CDR2 reads SVGIG (reference sequence). CDR3 loop: CAWNKYREGQPQHF. CDR3 coding DNA: TGTGCCTGGAATAAATACAGGGAAGGACAGCCCCAGCATTTT.

This clonotype was seen ten or more times. The rearrangement joins TRBV3-1 to TRBJ2-2, with a possible D match to TRBD2 (5 bases). Germline CDR1 is LGHDT and CDR2 is YNNKEL (reference sequence). CDR3 length equals 15 residues. The V end lost 8 bases, the J end lost 0 bases, and 13 bases lay between the germline ends. The DNA of the CDR3 is TGTGCCAGCGTAGAAGGGAGTGCGAACACCGGGGAGCTGTTTTTT. It specifies CASVEGSANTGELFF.

CDR3 loop: CSVLSGHDYGYTF. The DNA of the CDR3 is TGCAGCGTTTTATCAGGGCATGACTATGGCTACACCTTC. The genes are TRBV29-1 and TRBJ1-2; D is possibly TRBD1 (5 bases). CDR1 SQVTM and CDR2 ANQGSEA come from the germline V gene. The CDR3 length is 13 residues. The V and J ends lost 5 bases and 3 bases respectively, with 13 bases between them. Full variable domain (missing parts from reference TRBV29-1 and TRBJ1-2): SAVISQKPSRDICQRGTSLTIQCQVDSQVTMMFWYRQQPGQSLTLIATANQGSEATYESGFVIDKFPISRPNLTFSTLTVSNMSPEDSSIYLCSVLSGHDYGYTFGSGTRLTVV.

This clonotype was observed at least ten times. The chain has TRBV11-2 and TRBJ2-7; D ambiguous. The CDR3 loop spans 13 amino acids. Trimming took off 5 bases at V and 0 bases at J, with 8 bases between the two ends. From germline, CDR1 is SGHAT and CDR2 FQNNGV. CDR3 in amino acids: CASSPRSSYEQYF. For the CDR3, the DNA is TGTGCCAGCAGCCCCCGAAGCTCCTACGAGCAGTACTTC.

The chain is built from TRBV6-6 and TRBJ2-5; a possible D gene is TRBD2 (5 bases). The CDR3 totals 14 residues. V was shortened by 0 bases and J by 5 bases, with 10 bases between the two germline ends. CDR1 is MNHNY, CDR2 SVGAGI, per germline (reference sequence). The CDR3 DNA reads TGTGCCAGCAGTTACTCGACCTCGGGGGAGACCCAGTACTTC. Translated: CASSYSTSGETQYF.

The J gene is TRBJ2-1, the V gene TRBV9; the D gene is possibly TRBD2 (7 bases). With 4 bases removed from V and 8 bases from J, the gap between germline ends came to 19 bases. This CDR3 is built from 15 residues. Germline-derived CDR1 and CDR2 are SGDLS and YYNGEE. CDR3 residues: CASSPTVGGAHEQFF. In nucleotides, the CDR3 is TGTGCCAGCAGCCCGACCGTAGGGGGGGCTCATGAGCAGTTCTTC. Looking up the rest from reference TRBV9 and TRBJ2-1 gives the full variable domain: DSGVTQTPKHLITATGQRVTLRCSPRSGDLSVYWYQQSLDQGLQFLIQYYNGEERAKGNILERFSAQQFPDLHSELNLSSLELGDSALYFCASSPTVGGAHEQFFGPGTRLTVL.

This clonotype was seen ten or more times. The chain links TRBV6-1 to TRBJ1-2, with a possible D match to TRBD1 (6 bases). Germline V gene sequence: CDR1 MNHNS, CDR2 SASEGT. This CDR3 comprises 15 residues. Trimming took 5 bases from V and 3 from J, leaving 16 bases between them. CDR3 DNA: TGTGCCAGCAGTAGCTCAGGGGTTGGGGACTATGGCTACACCTTC. Its protein product is CASSSSGVGDYGYTF.

The V call is TRBV7-2, the J call TRBJ2-7, with TRBD2 matching over 10 bases. From germline, CDR1 is SGHTA and CDR2 FQGNSA. V was pared by 5 bases and J by 6 bases, with 10 bases of the junction left unmatched. There are 15 residues in the CDR3. The CDR3 sequence: CASSASGRSTREQYF. The CDR3 DNA sequence: TGTGCCAGCAGCGCTAGCGGGAGATCCACCCGCGAGCAGTACTTC.

As to this clonotype: It may be a read error: a sequence one base away is much more abundant. This chain joins TRBV11-2 and TRBJ2-4; no reliable D call. This CDR3 comprises 12 residues. Trimming pared 5 bases from V and 9 bases from J, leaving 11 bases between. Germline CDR1 SGHAT, CDR2 FQNNGV. This CDR3 is CASSAPSRIQYF. The CDR3 DNA reads TGTGCCAGCAGCGCACCGAGCCGCATTCAGTACTTC.

This clonotype was seen at least ten times. The DNA of the CDR3 is TGTGCCAGCAGTCGGGACAGGAGGTCAAGCGCTTTCTTT. It encodes CASSRDRRSSAFF. The chain employs TRBV2 and TRBJ1-1, with 8 positions matching TRBD1. CDR1 is SNHLY, CDR2 FYNNEI, per germline. The CDR3 extends over 13 amino acids. V dropped 5 bases and J dropped 11; count of bases not matched to a gene: 10.

This clonotype was picked up a small number of times. The chain couples TRBV18 to TRBJ1-1, with D perhaps matching TRBD1 (5 bases). V dropped 10 bases and J dropped 4 bases, with 16 bases sitting between them. CDR1 is KGHSH, CDR2 LQKENI, per germline. This CDR3 region has 13 residues. CDR3 DNA: TGTGCCACAGTTCTTGGGGCGCGCACTGAAGCTTTCTTT. It yields the protein CATVLGARTEAFF.

The table lists this clonotype with many counts. This rearrangement joins TRBV7-9 to TRBJ2-6; possible D gene TRBD2, 6 bases. There are 15 residues in the CDR3. Per the germline V gene, CDR1 is SEHNR and CDR2 is FQNEAQ (reference sequence). The V end was cut by 6 bases, the J end by 2 bases, with 11 bases between. The CDR3 sequence: CASRPAGTGANVLTF. For the CDR3, the DNA is TGTGCCAGCAGACCGGCGGGAACTGGGGCCAACGTCCTGACTTTC. Full variable domain (missing parts from reference TRBV7-9 and TRBJ2-6): DTGVSQNPRHKITKRGQNVTFRCDPISEHNRLYWYRQTLGQGPEFLTYFQNEAQLEKSRLLSDRFSAERPKGSFSTLEIQRTEQGDSAMYLCASRPAGTGANVLTFGAGSRLTVL.

This clonotype has a handful of counts. The J gene is TRBJ2-1, the V gene TRBV13; D perhaps matches TRBD2 (5 bases). The CDR3 extends over 16 amino acids. V lost 0 bases, J lost 1 base, and 10 bases lay in between. In germline, CDR1 is PRHDT, CDR2 FYEKMQ (reference sequence). The CDR3 here is CASSLGDLHSYNEQFF. The CDR3 DNA reads TGTGCCAGCAGCTTAGGGGACTTACATTCCTACAATGAGCAGTTCTTC.

The table lists this clonotype with many counts. V gene TRBV4-1 combines with J gene TRBJ2-3, with a weak D call TRBD2 (6 bases). Germline-derived CDR1 and CDR2 are MGHRA and YSYEKL. This CDR3 spans 15 amino acids. V gave up 0 bases and J gave up 6 bases, with 13 bases separating them. This CDR3 reads CASSQEELATDTQYF. CDR3 DNA: TGCGCCAGCAGCCAAGAAGAGCTAGCGACGGATACGCAGTATTTT.

V gene TRBV10-2 combines with J gene TRBJ2-1, with TRBD2 identical over 8 bases. Trimming at V came to 10 bases and at J to 4 bases, leaving 9 bases not matched to a gene. Germline assignment: CDR1 WSHSY and CDR2 SAAADI. The CDR3 runs 14 residues. The CDR3: CATQSGRFYNEQFF. The DNA for the CDR3 is TGCGCCACCCAGAGCGGGAGATTTTACAATGAGCAGTTCTTC.

Ten or more counts support this clonotype. V gene TRBV6-1 combines with J gene TRBJ2-7, with D perhaps matching TRBD1 (5 bases). Germline V CDR1 and CDR2: MNHNS, SASEGT. The V end lost 7 bases, the J end lost 0 bases, and 16 bases lay between the germline ends. The CDR3 consists of 15 residues. The CDR3 coding sequence is TGTGCCAGCACCGAGACAGCCTTCGGCTCCTACGAGCAGTACTTC. This gives the protein CASTETAFGSYEQYF.

This clonotype came up many times. At one boundary the junction diverges from the germline segment, which might be a read error. Written as DNA, the CDR3 is TGTGCCAGCAGCTTGGAAGGGACCTCTGGAAACACCATATATTTT. Encoded protein: CASSLEGTSGNTIYF. The rearrangement joins TRBV5-1 to TRBJ1-3; D is possibly TRBD1 (5 bases). This CDR3 region has 15 residues. Germline V gene data show CDR1 as SGHRS and CDR2 as YFSETQ.

This clonotype occurred a few times. In DNA, the CDR3 is TGCAGTGCGAGACAGACTCCCAGTGAAAAACTGTTTTTT. Residues: CSARQTPSEKLFF. The chain is built from TRBV20-1 and TRBJ1-4; D might be TRBD1 (5 bases). From germline, CDR1 is DFQATT and CDR2 SNEGSKA (reference sequence). Deletions cut 6 bases from V and 7 bases from J, with 15 bases between. The CDR3 consists of 13 residues.

The chain links TRBV18 to TRBJ2-1, with D maybe TRBD2 (5 bases). CDR1 is KGHSH, CDR2 LQKENI, per germline. V was shortened by 2 bases and J by 4 bases, with 18 bases between the two germline ends. This CDR3 is built from 17 residues. This chain's CDR3 is CASSPSQWELAYNEQFF. Here the CDR3 DNA reads TGTGCCAGCTCACCATCCCAGTGGGAGTTGGCTTACAATGAGCAGTTCTTC. The full variable domain, in which reference TRBV18 and TRBJ2-1 provide the parts outside the CDR3, is NAGVMQNPRHLVRRRGQEARLRCSPMKGHSHVYWYRQLPEEGLKFMVYLQKENIIDESGMPKERFSAEFPKEGPSILRIQQVVRGDSAAYFCASSPSQWELAYNEQFFGPGTRLTVL.

This clonotype was detected many times. V usage is TRBV10-3 and J usage is TRBJ1-2; D is unresolved. V shed 2 bases and J shed 1 base, with 8 bases lying between them. This CDR3 has 14 residues. Germline loops: CDR1 ENHRY, CDR2 SYGVKD. DNA of the CDR3: TGTGCCATCAGTGAGACAGTTGGTAACTATGGCTACACCTTC. This gives the protein CAISETVGNYGYTF.

This clonotype was detected ten times or more. The chain combines TRBV12-3 or TRBV12-4 with TRBJ1-2; D ambiguous. The V end lost 0 bases, the J end lost 8 bases, and 10 bases lay between the germline ends. The CDR3 sequence is 13 residues long. This CDR3 reads CASSLAGKGGYTF. The CDR3 region has the DNA TGTGCCAGCAGTTTAGCGGGTAAAGGGGGCTACACCTTC.

The sample holds many counts of this clonotype. The chain recombines TRBV9 with TRBJ1-4; possibly TRBD1 for D (5 bases). Trimming pared 0 bases from V and 7 bases from J, leaving 10 bases between. From germline, CDR1 is SGDLS and CDR2 YYNGEE. This CDR3 has 14 amino acids. For the CDR3, the DNA is TGTGCCAGCAGCGTAGATGGGACCAGTGAAAAACTGTTTTTT. This encodes CASSVDGTSEKLFF.